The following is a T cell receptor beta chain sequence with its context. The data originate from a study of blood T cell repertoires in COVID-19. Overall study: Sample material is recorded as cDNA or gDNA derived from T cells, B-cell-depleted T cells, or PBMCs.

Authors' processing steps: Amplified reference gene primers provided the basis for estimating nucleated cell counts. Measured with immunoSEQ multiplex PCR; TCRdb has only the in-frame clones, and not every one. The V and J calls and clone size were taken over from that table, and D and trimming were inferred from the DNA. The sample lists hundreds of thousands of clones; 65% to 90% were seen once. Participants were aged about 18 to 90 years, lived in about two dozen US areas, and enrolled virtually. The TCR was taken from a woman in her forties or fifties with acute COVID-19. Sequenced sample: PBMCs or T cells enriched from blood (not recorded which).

The CDR3 DNA sequence: TGTGCCAGCAGCTTAGCGCAGCTGGGGCCCTACGAGCAGTACTTC. Its protein is CASSLAQLGPYEQYF. V is TRBV7-2 and J is TRBJ2-7, with a weak D call TRBD1 (5 bases). V was clipped by 0 bases and J by 2 bases, with 11 bases between them. There are 15 residues in the CDR3. Looked up from germline, CDR1 is SGHTA and CDR2 is FQGNSA.